This is a list of T cell receptor beta chains from one sample in a study of technical replicates of blood from a few donors. Some clones are missing from TCRdb's copy, which holds only in-frame ones; the method was immunoSEQ multiplex PCR. Here the sample spans over 60,000 clones, 93% being singletons. Specimen: T cells isolated from PBMCs. These receptor sequences come from a human donor in good health. CDR3s include the opening cysteine and the closing phenylalanine or tryptophan. A D gene is named only where the DNA matches it firmly. The size of a clone is reported for some rows only, either as once, few or many, or as a class for expanded clones.

v_call	j_call	d_call	clone_size	cdr3_aa
TRBV18	TRBJ1-5	TRBD1	NA	CASSPGAGGSNQPQHF
TRBV10-3	TRBJ2-7	NA	NA	CAISDEGVVYEQYF
TRBV5-1	TRBJ2-1	TRBD2	NA	CASNQLAGGDNEQFF
TRBV5-1	TRBJ2-2	NA	NA	CASSDRTRGAGELFF
TRBV27	TRBJ2-2	NA	NA	CASSLLVVGELFF
TRBV10-3	TRBJ2-1	NA	NA	CAISEPGSGGDEQFF
TRBV27	TRBJ2-7	TRBD1	NA	CASWTGGYEQYF
TRBV5-1	TRBJ1-2	NA	NA	CASSPSGEDGYTF
TRBV30	TRBJ2-7	NA	NA	CAWGRVAEYF
TRBV9	TRBJ1-5	NA	once	CASSVVPDQPQHF
TRBV7-9	TRBJ1-4	NA	NA	CASSPARGTTNEKLFF
TRBV28	TRBJ2-7	NA	once	CASSSSPFFYEQYF
TRBV6-5	TRBJ1-5	NA	NA	CASRPPGINQPQHF
TRBV6-5	TRBJ1-3	NA	NA	CASSYSILVGNTIYF
TRBV29-1	TRBJ2-3	NA	NA	CSVRAGHLTDTQYF
TRBV7-9	TRBJ1-2	NA	few	CASSLGGVDYGYTF
TRBV4-2	TRBJ1-1	NA	few	CASSQARGGTEAFF
TRBV28	TRBJ2-2	NA	NA	CASREQGTGELFF
TRBV7-2	TRBJ2-5	TRBD2	NA	CASSSPLAGKETQYF
TRBV5-3	TRBJ2-2	NA	NA	CARSLPLGELFF
TRBV12-5	TRBJ2-2	NA	NA	CASGLGRLRPGELFF
TRBV28	TRBJ2-7	TRBD1	once	CASSYPGQGFEQYF
TRBV27	TRBJ2-7	TRBD1	NA	CASRLQGEYEQYF
TRBV2	TRBJ1-2	NA	NA	CASSEVGGSFGYTF
TRBV29-1	TRBJ2-5	NA	NA	CSVERTGREETQYF
TRBV7-3	TRBJ2-7	NA	once	CASSLGTGPYEQYF
TRBV6-5	TRBJ1-1	NA	NA	CASSYSSGAVGAFF
TRBV28	TRBJ2-7	NA	NA	CASRPERGRYEQYF
TRBV5-1	TRBJ1-2	TRBD1	NA	CASSFRTGNYGYTF
TRBV6-6	TRBJ2-7	TRBD2	NA	CASSYSRTRMDYEQYF
TRBV18	TRBJ2-1	TRBD2	NA	CASSPGLAGGVEQFF
TRBV5-1	TRBJ1-1	NA	few	CASSGATEAFF
TRBV28	TRBJ2-2	NA	NA	CASSLMESGFAGELFF
TRBV7-8	TRBJ2-1	NA	NA	CASSLEDRFNEQFF
TRBV6-1	TRBJ1-1	NA	NA	CASSSYREVYTEAFF
TRBV6-1	TRBJ2-7	NA	NA	CASSEQGSSLGYEQYF
TRBV28	TRBJ2-7	NA	NA	CASTTQGANQYEQYF
TRBV6-5	TRBJ1-2	TRBD1	NA	CASSPDRGYYGYTF
TRBV19	TRBJ1-2	NA	NA	CASSPRQVNYGYTF
TRBV7-9	TRBJ1-1	NA	NA	CASSQGRGNAHSTEAFF
TRBV7-6	TRBJ1-6	TRBD1	NA	CASTRTTGANSPLHF
TRBV10-3	TRBJ1-1	TRBD1	few	CAISGDRGTFF
TRBV18	TRBJ1-4	TRBD1	NA	CASSPDRFKVEKLFF
TRBV5-6	TRBJ1-2	TRBD1	NA	CASSFPLQGMTAYGYTF
TRBV6-5	TRBJ1-2	NA	NA	CASSYSTRAHGYTF
TRBV7-9	TRBJ2-1	TRBD1	NA	CASSMLTGDSEQFF
TRBV5-1	TRBJ2-7	TRBD1	NA	CASSRRTGVAYEQYF
TRBV5-1	TRBJ1-1	NA	NA	CASSLGQNAMNTEAFF